Each of the 14 T cell receptor beta chains below was sequenced from the same sample in a study of T cell responses to AZD1222 COVID-19 vaccine. Clones were sequenced by immunoSEQ multiplex PCR, and TCRdb holds only the in-frame ones, with some missing. The sample includes 65,000 to 85,000 clones, approximately 81% of them seen just once. Material: peripheral blood, obtained on day 0 of AZD1222 vaccination. All receptors come from an adult in good health.

The chain combines TRBV5-6 with TRBJ1-3; D is undetermined. Trimming stripped 1 base from V and 0 bases from J, with 11 bases between. This CDR3 is 16 amino acids long. Germline V gives CDR1 SGHDT, CDR2 YYEEEE. CDR3 nucleotides: TGTGCCAGCAGCTTGCGGGCCAGCTTCTCTGGAAACACCATATATTTT. Translation: CASSLRASFSGNTIYF.

This chain joins TRBV18 and TRBJ2-7, with 8 positions matching TRBD1. There are 14 residues in the CDR3. V shed 7 bases and J 5 bases; nucleotides not matched to a gene: 10. From germline, CDR1 is KGHSH and CDR2 LQKENI. This chain's CDR3 is CASFLDREAHEQYF. CDR3 coding DNA: TGTGCCAGCTTTTTGGACAGGGAGGCTCACGAGCAGTACTTC.

The J gene is TRBJ1-5, the V gene TRBV6-1, with TRBD1 matching 7 bases. There are 14 residues in the CDR3. CDR1 and CDR2 from the germline V gene are MNHNS and SASEGT. Losses at the gene ends were 8 bases for V and 3 bases for J; bases not matched to a gene: 7. The CDR3 protein is CASEGASVNQPQHF. The CDR3 nucleotides read TGTGCCAGCGAGGGGGCCAGTGTCAATCAGCCCCAGCATTTT.

V and J are TRBV7-9 and TRBJ1-2; D gene uncertain. Germline V gene data show CDR1 as SEHNR and CDR2 as FQNEAQ (reference sequence). The CDR3 length is 14 residues. Trimming took off 5 bases at V and 2 bases at J, with 12 bases between the two ends. CDR3 sequence: CASSEIPHNYGYTF. CDR3 nucleotide sequence: TGTGCCAGCAGCGAGATCCCCCACAACTATGGCTACACCTTC.

This sequence joins TRBV5-1 and TRBJ2-5, with 10 bases fitting TRBD2. The CDR3 is 17 residues long. Germline CDR1 and CDR2: SGHRS and YFSETQ. J gave up 1 base and V 0 bases, and 6 bases lay outside the gene matches. The CDR3 here is CASSLAPSGGAQETQYF. CDR3 bases: TGCGCCAGCAGCTTGGCCCCTAGCGGGGGAGCCCAAGAGACCCAGTACTTC.

The chain is built from TRBV29-1 and TRBJ1-1, with a weak D call TRBD1 (6 bases). The CDR3 consists of 12 residues. Trimming took 6 bases from V and 6 from J, leaving 14 bases between them. Germline V gene data show CDR1 as SQVTM and CDR2 as ANQGSEA. The chain's CDR3 is CSVHNRESEAFF. The CDR3 region has the DNA TGCAGCGTCCATAACAGGGAATCTGAAGCTTTCTTT.

V and J are TRBV7-2 and TRBJ1-2; D not resolved. The CDR3 spans 13 residues. Looked up from germline, CDR1 is SGHTA and CDR2 is FQGNSA. Trimming stripped 1 base from V and 4 bases from J, with 7 bases between. The DNA for the CDR3 is TGTGCCAGCAGCTTAGGGTCGGGCTATGGCTACACCTTC. Residues: CASSLGSGYGYTF.

This rearrangement joins TRBV7-3 to TRBJ1-2, with a possible D match to TRBD1 (6 bases). The CDR3 covers 15 residues. The germline V gene encodes CDR1 SGHTA and CDR2 FQGTGA. Deletions cut 5 bases from V and 2 bases from J, with 15 bases between. The CDR3 protein is CASSHSSTGNYGYTF. Written as DNA, the CDR3 is TGTGCCAGCAGCCATTCCTCCACAGGGAACTATGGCTACACCTTC.

The chain joins TRBV3-1 (or the pseudogene TRBV3-2) to TRBJ2-6; TRBD1 agrees at 8 bases. CDR3 length: 17 residues. J lost 2 bases, V lost 1 base, and 4 bases had no gene match. Germline V gene lookup returns CDR1 LGHDT and CDR2 YNNKEL (reference sequence). This chain's CDR3 is CASSQGTGTAGANVLTF. For the CDR3, the DNA is TGTGCCAGCAGCCAAGGGACAGGGACAGCTGGGGCCAACGTCCTGACTTTC.

The chain carries TRBV29-1 and TRBJ2-1; D unresolved. CDR3 size: 12 residues. Germline V CDR1 and CDR2: SQVTM, ANQGSEA. V dropped 0 bases and J dropped 10 bases, with 10 bases sitting between them. CDR3 coding DNA: TGCAGCGTTGAAGAAGGGTGGCTCGAGCAGTTCTTC. This gives the protein CSVEEGWLEQFF.

The J gene is TRBJ1-2, the V gene TRBV29-1; D is undetermined. V lost 4 bases, J lost 1 base, and 13 bases lay in between. CDR1 is SQVTM, CDR2 ANQGSEA, per germline. This CDR3 comprises 14 residues. CDR3 amino acids: CSVGQRAGNYGYTF. CDR3 nucleotide sequence: TGCAGCGTTGGGCAACGGGCTGGTAACTATGGCTACACCTTC.

The CDR3 DNA is TGTGCCAGCAGTTCCGGGACATTAAACTATGGCTACACCTTC. Protein: CASSSGTLNYGYTF. The V and J genes are TRBV28 and TRBJ1-2; possibly TRBD1 for D (6 bases). The CDR3 is 14 amino acids. The V end was cut by 4 bases, the J end by 2 bases, with 11 bases between. Germline V gene lookup returns CDR1 MDHEN and CDR2 SYDVKM.

This rearrangement joins TRBV19 to TRBJ1-4; D is uncertain. The CDR3 totals 16 residues. The V and J ends lost 1 base and 0 bases respectively, with 9 bases between them. Per the germline V gene, CDR1 is LNHDA and CDR2 is SQIVND (reference sequence). This CDR3 is CASSIGRLTTNEKLFF. CDR3 coding DNA: TGTGCCAGTAGTATAGGACGGCTGACAACTAATGAAAAACTGTTTTTT.

The chain links TRBV19 to TRBJ1-6; 9 bases fit TRBD1. Losses at the gene ends were 1 base for V and 9 bases for J; bases not matched to a gene: 7. The CDR3 runs to 16 residues. Germline CDR1 reads LNHDA; CDR2 reads SQIVND (reference sequence). In DNA form, the CDR3 reads TGTGCCAGTAGTATAGGTCCACAGGGGGCGTTTTCACCCCTCCACTTT. This gives the protein CASSIGPQGAFSPLHF.